The 32 T cell receptor beta chains below come from one sample, sequenced in a study of T-cell reconstitution after alpha-beta-depleted transplantation in children. The TCRbeta library was prepared with unique molecular identifiers. TCRdb analysed the PCR reads with MiXCR anew, one entry per CDR3 protein. The sample yields just under 250,000 distinct CDR3 sequences, under 30% seen once. This material consisted of PBMCs, taken before TCRalphabeta/CD19-depleted stem cell transplant. Receptor source: a girl aged 2-10 years with Fanconi anemia, due to receive a stem cell transplant.

This clonotype appeared a few times. The chain employs TRBV11-1 and TRBJ2-6; TRBD1 matches 7 bases. V lost 1 base, J lost 0 bases, and 6 bases stayed unmatched. Germline V lookup: CDR1 SGHAT, CDR2 FQDESV (reference sequence). There are 18 residues in the CDR3. CDR3 protein: CASSLGQGMSSGANVLTF. The CDR3 nucleotides read TGTGCCAGCAGCTTAGGACAGGGAATGAGCTCTGGGGCCAACGTCCTGACTTTC.

The chain couples TRBV25-1 to TRBJ2-7; TRBD1 matches at 8 bases. V shed 6 bases and J 2 bases; nucleotides not matched to a gene: 9. CDR1 is MGHDK, CDR2 SYGVNS, per germline. The CDR3 covers 15 residues. CDR3 nucleotide sequence: TGTGCCAGCAGCGGGAGACAGGGGCGACCCTACGAGCAGTACTTC. This gives the protein CASSGRQGRPYEQYF.

This clonotype was seen ten or more times. The chain uses TRBV29-1 and TRBJ2-1, with TRBD2 matching over 7 bases. The germline V gene encodes CDR1 SQVTM and CDR2 ANQGSEA. V dropped 4 bases and J dropped 8; count of bases not matched to a gene: 5. The CDR3 length is 12 residues. CDR3 amino acids: CSVAKAGDEQFF. The CDR3 DNA is TGCAGCGTTGCTAAGGCGGGGGATGAGCAGTTCTTC.

The chain recombines TRBV28 with TRBJ1-2; weak D call: TRBD1 (5 bases). The CDR3 is 15 residues long. Germline assignment: CDR1 MDHEN and CDR2 SYDVKM. V shed 6 bases and J shed 7 bases, with 21 bases lying between them. The CDR3 DNA is TGTGCCAGCAGAGTATACCGGGACCCCCGAGGTGGCTACACCTTC. Translated: CASRVYRDPRGGYTF.

The rearrangement links TRBV20-1 to TRBJ2-7; 9 bases align to TRBD1. From germline, CDR1 is DFQATT and CDR2 SNEGSKA (reference sequence). The CDR3 sequence is 13 residues long. V was clipped by 6 bases and J by 4 bases; unmatched bases: 7. CDR3 nucleotide sequence: TGCAGTGCCAGGGGACAGGGAAGATACGAGCAGTACTTC. This encodes CSARGQGRYEQYF.

This clonotype was counted at least ten times. V and J are TRBV6-2 or TRBV6-3 and TRBJ2-2; D unclear. Germline CDR1 MNHEY, CDR2 SVGEGT. The CDR3 is 16 residues long. Trimming cost V 4 bases and J 1 base, with 13 bases left between them. The CDR3 region is CASSSHSKRNTGELFF. DNA for the CDR3: TGTGCCAGCAGTTCGCACTCAAAACGGAACACCGGGGAGCTGTTTTTT.

This clonotype was recorded at least ten times. The CDR3 sequence is CASSLVADNEQFF. The CDR3 region has the DNA TGCGCCAGCAGCTTAGTAGCGGACAATGAGCAGTTCTTC. The chain combines TRBV5-1 with TRBJ2-1, with a weak D call TRBD2 (6 bases). CDR1 and CDR2 from the germline V gene are SGHRS and YFSETQ. This CDR3 region has 13 residues. V lost 2 bases and J 5 bases, leaving 8 bases between the germline ends.

The J gene is TRBJ2-5, the V gene TRBV6-1; 8 bases match TRBD2. Germline assignment: CDR1 MNHNS and CDR2 SASEGT. V trimming: 2 bases; J trimming: 7 bases; junction bases outside the gene matches: 0. This CDR3 region has 12 residues. DNA of the CDR3: TGTGCCAGCAGTGAACGGGAGGGGACCCAGTACTTC. Translation gives CASSEREGTQYF.

This clonotype has a count of ten or more. This chain connects TRBV29-1 to TRBJ2-3; 16 bases line up with TRBD2. Looked up from germline, CDR1 is SQVTM and CDR2 is ANQGSEA. The CDR3 has 17 amino acids. V trimming: 5 bases; J trimming: 3 bases; junction bases outside the gene matches: 8. CDR3 loop: CSVLPGLAGGPTDTQYF. The CDR3 DNA reads as TGCAGCGTTCTACCGGGACTAGCGGGAGGGCCGACAGATACGCAGTATTTT.

This clonotype was counted at least ten times. The chain has TRBV9 and TRBJ2-2, with 7 bases matching TRBD2. Unmatched junction bases numbered 6, after V lost 0 bases and J lost 4 bases. The germline CDR1 and CDR2 sequences are SGDLS and YYNGEE. There are 16 residues in the CDR3. This CDR3 is CASSVDPGGITGELFF. In DNA, the CDR3 is TGTGCCAGCAGCGTAGACCCGGGAGGTATCACCGGGGAGCTGTTTTTT. Based on the CDR3 plus reference TRBV9 and TRBJ2-2, the full variable domain is DSGVTQTPKHLITATGQRVTLRCSPRSGDLSVYWYQQSLDQGLQFLIQYYNGEERAKGNILERFSAQQFPDLHSELNLSSLELGDSALYFCASSVDPGGITGELFFGEGSRLTVL.

This clonotype was counted ten times or more. V and J are TRBV24-1 and TRBJ2-7; D could derive from TRBD1 or TRBD2 (5 bases each). The CDR3 runs 14 residues. V dropped 10 bases and J dropped 0 bases, with 15 bases sitting between them. CDR1 KGHDR and CDR2 SFDVKD come from the germline V gene. The CDR3 nucleotides are TGTGCCACTGGGACCCGACAGACCTCCTACGAGCAGTACTTC. The encoded protein is CATGTRQTSYEQYF.

A word on this clonotype: The junction departs from the called germline gene at one end, perhaps through a read error. The V call is TRBV5-1, the J call TRBJ2-1, with a tentative D call TRBD1 (5 bases). Germline CDR1 reads SGHRS; CDR2 reads YFSETQ. The CDR3 totals 15 residues. The CDR3 spells CTSSLEDRSYNEQFF. Here the CDR3 DNA reads TGCACCAGCAGCTTGGAAGACAGATCCTACAATGAGCAGTTCTTC. Filled out from reference TRBV5-1 and TRBJ2-1, the complete variable domain reads KAGVTQTPRYLIKTRGQQVTLSCSPISGHRSVSWYQQTPGQGLQFLFEYFSETQRNKGNFPGRFSGRQFSNSRSEMNVSTLELGDSALYLCTSSLEDRSYNEQFFGPGTRLTVL.

At least ten counts were recorded for this clonotype. The chain recombines TRBV7-2 with TRBJ2-3; either TRBD1 or TRBD2 may fit D (6 bases each). CDR3 length: 14 amino acids. Trimming took off 5 bases at V and 7 bases at J, with 16 bases between the two ends. Germline-derived CDR1 and CDR2 are SGHTA and FQGNSA. The CDR3 spells CASSPGGSPHTQYF. The CDR3, as DNA: TGTGCCAGCAGCCCCGGGGGCTCCCCTCATACGCAGTATTTT.

The rearrangement links TRBV7-2 to TRBJ2-7; 15 nucleotides match TRBD2. Germline V gene lookup returns CDR1 SGHTA and CDR2 FQGNSA. V lost 2 bases and J lost 5; bases outside the gene matches: 4. The CDR3 is made up of 16 amino acids. In DNA form, the CDR3 reads TGTGCCAGCAGCTTAACTGGACTAGCGGGGGGGCACGAGCAGTACTTC. Protein product: CASSLTGLAGGHEQYF.

This clonotype was detected a few times. This sequence joins TRBV5-1 and TRBJ2-2, with no clear D. The CDR3 contains 15 residues. Germline V lookup: CDR1 SGHRS, CDR2 YFSETQ. Trimming removed 4 bases from V and 3 bases from J, with 13 bases in between. CDR3 nucleotide sequence: TGCGCCAGCAGCCTCGACTCCCCAGACACCGGGGAGCTGTTTTTT. Protein sequence: CASSLDSPDTGELFF.

This chain joins TRBV29-1 and TRBJ2-7; the match to TRBD1 covers 11 bases. V gave up 0 bases and J gave up 4 bases; unmatched junction bases: 5. CDR3 length equals 15 residues. Germline V lookup: CDR1 SQVTM, CDR2 ANQGSEA. This chain's CDR3 is CSVEEEDRGQYEQYF. For the CDR3, the DNA is TGCAGCGTTGAAGAGGAGGACAGGGGGCAATACGAGCAGTACTTC.

J is TRBJ2-7 and V is TRBV7-2; the match to TRBD1 covers 7 bases. V lost 5 bases, J lost 0 bases, and 10 bases stayed unmatched. This CDR3 has 16 residues. Germline V lookup: CDR1 SGHTA, CDR2 FQGNSA. Here the CDR3 DNA reads TGTGCCAGCAGCCTCAAGGGACAGAGGAGCTCCTACGAGCAGTACTTC. It encodes CASSLKGQRSSYEQYF.

The table lists this clonotype with many counts. The rearrangement joins TRBV5-1 to TRBJ2-3, with D perhaps matching TRBD2 (7 bases). CDR3 size: 14 residues. From germline, CDR1 is SGHRS and CDR2 YFSETQ. V lost 3 bases, J lost 5 bases, and 13 bases lay in between. This CDR3 reads CASSWGGRGDTQYF. The CDR3 DNA reads as TGCGCCAGCAGCTGGGGGGGCCGTGGAGATACGCAGTATTTT.

This clonotype occurred many times. The chain joins TRBV20-1 to TRBJ1-1; D perhaps matches TRBD1 (5 bases). Germline values: CDR1 DFQATT, CDR2 SNEGSKA (reference sequence). The CDR3 sequence is 13 residues long. V lost 1 base, J lost 5 bases, and 11 bases lay in between. Written as DNA, the CDR3 is TGCAGTGCTAGAGTAGGGGTCATGACTGAAGCTTTCTTT. This codes for CSARVGVMTEAFF.

V is TRBV15 and J is TRBJ2-2, with a possible D match to TRBD2 (6 bases). Germline lookup yields CDR1 LNHNV and CDR2 YYDKDF (reference sequence). The CDR3 sequence is 15 residues long. V lost 0 bases to trimming and J lost 6 bases, with 11 bases between them. CDR3 in amino acids: CATSRDRGGAGELFF. The CDR3 DNA reads TGTGCCACCAGCAGAGATCGGGGAGGAGCCGGGGAGCTGTTTTTT.

J is TRBJ2-3 and V is TRBV7-8; D possibly matches TRBD1 or TRBD2 (5 bases each). The germline V and J ends were trimmed by 5 bases and 2 bases, with 23 bases remaining between them. Germline V gene sequence: CDR1 SGHVS, CDR2 FQNEAQ. The CDR3 contains 18 residues. CDR3: CASSPRGDIRSTTDTQYF. CDR3 DNA sequence: TGTGCCAGCAGCCCTAGGGGAGACATCAGGAGCACCACAGATACGCAGTATTTT.

The J gene is TRBJ2-3, the V gene TRBV20-1; TRBD1 aligns across 8 bases. CDR1 is DFQATT and CDR2 is SNEGSKA in the germline V gene (reference sequence). The ends lost 3 bases at V and 4 bases at J; junction bases unmatched: 12. The CDR3 runs to 16 residues. This chain's CDR3 is CSASGLRDRFSDTQYF. The DNA for the CDR3 is TGCAGTGCTAGTGGTCTCCGGGACAGGTTTTCAGATACGCAGTATTTT.

This clonotype was detected many times. The gene calls are TRBV12-3 or TRBV12-4 and TRBJ2-5; perhaps TRBD2 as D (5 bases). The CDR3 runs to 14 residues. V was pared by 8 bases and J by 2 bases, with 15 bases between. The DNA of the CDR3 is TGTGCCAGCCTCAGTTTGGGAGCACAAGAGACCCAGTACTTC. Its protein product is CASLSLGAQETQYF.

This clonotype showed up just a few times. The chain links TRBV20-1 to TRBJ1-6; 9 bases match TRBD1. The CDR3 runs to 15 residues. V was clipped by 0 bases and J by 7 bases; unmatched bases: 4. Germline CDR1 reads DFQATT; CDR2 reads SNEGSKA (reference sequence). The CDR3 here is CSARDQGTGNSPLHF. Here the CDR3 DNA reads TGCAGTGCTAGAGATCAGGGGACAGGGAATTCACCCCTCCACTTT.

The V call is TRBV5-1, the J call TRBJ2-3; maybe TRBD2 (6 bases). Trimming left V 0 bases short and J 6 bases short, with 14 bases between. The CDR3 has 15 residues. CDR1 SGHRS and CDR2 YFSETQ come from the germline V gene. Here the CDR3 DNA reads TGCGCCAGCAGCTTGGATGGAGGGCCGCAGGATACGCAGTATTTT. Translated, it gives CASSLDGGPQDTQYF.

The chain joins TRBV7-2 to TRBJ2-7, with 7 bases fitting TRBD1. The CDR3 length is 15 residues. J gave up 0 bases and V 1 base, and 3 bases lay outside the gene matches. In germline, CDR1 is SGHTA, CDR2 FQGNSA. CDR3 coding DNA: TGTGCCAGCAGCTTAGTGGGACAGAGCTCCTACGAGCAGTACTTC. Protein sequence: CASSLVGQSSYEQYF. The full variable domain, in which reference TRBV7-2 and TRBJ2-7 provide the parts outside the CDR3, is GAGVSQSPSNKVTEKGKDVELRCDPISGHTALYWYRQSLGQGLEFLIYFQGNSAPDKSGLPSDRFSAERTGGSVSTLTIQRTQQEDSAVYLCASSLVGQSSYEQYFGPGTRLTVT.

This clonotype was seen repeatedly, ten times or more. The chain uses TRBV14 and TRBJ2-1; D uncertain. Trimming removed 4 bases at V and 4 bases at J, with 17 bases between. CDR3 length: 16 amino acids. The germline gives CDR1 SGHDN, CDR2 FVKESK. The CDR3 DNA follows: TGTGCCAGCAGCCCTTTCTTAGCAGATTCGTACAATGAGCAGTTCTTC. It encodes CASSPFLADSYNEQFF.

A few counts support this clonotype. The chain combines TRBV29-1 with TRBJ2-3; D unresolved. The CDR3 consists of 15 residues. Deletions cut 4 bases from V and 0 bases from J, with 14 bases between. CDR1 and CDR2 (germline): SQVTM, ANQGSEA. The CDR3 loop is CSVVGPGVSTDTQYF. In DNA form, the CDR3 reads TGCAGCGTTGTTGGTCCAGGTGTCAGCACAGATACGCAGTATTTT.

This clonotype came up many times. This chain connects TRBV6-6 to TRBJ2-7; D unclear. The germline V gene has CDR1 MNHNY and CDR2 SVGAGI (reference sequence). Trimming took off 0 bases at V and 3 bases at J, with 6 bases between the two ends. There are 13 residues in the CDR3. The CDR3 region is CASSYSPDYEQYF. In DNA, the CDR3 is TGTGCCAGCAGTTACTCCCCAGACTACGAGCAGTACTTC.

This clonotype has only a few counts. The chain uses TRBV25-1 and TRBJ2-7, with 14 bases aligning to TRBD2. V lost 10 bases and J lost 1; bases outside the gene matches: 3. The length of the CDR3 is 14 residues. In germline, CDR1 is MGHDK, CDR2 SYGVNS. The CDR3 is CATRTSGRSYEQYF. The CDR3 coding sequence is TGTGCCACCAGGACTAGCGGGAGGTCCTACGAGCAGTACTTC.

This clonotype was picked up many times. The rearrangement uses TRBV20-1 and TRBJ1-2; D call uncertain. Germline lookup yields CDR1 DFQATT and CDR2 SNEGSKA (reference sequence). The CDR3 totals 16 residues. V lost 2 bases and J 0 bases, leaving 16 bases between the germline ends. CDR3 DNA: TGCAGTGCTAGATCCAGGAGCCTGCCCTCTAACTATGGCTACACCTTC. Protein sequence: CSARSRSLPSNYGYTF.

The CDR3 coding sequence is TGTGCCACCAGTGATTTACAAGCGGGGGTGAATGAGCAGTTCTTC. Protein sequence: CATSDLQAGVNEQFF. The V gene is TRBV24-1, the J gene TRBJ2-1; 8 positions match TRBD2. J gave up 7 bases and V 1 base, and 5 bases lay outside the gene matches. Germline V lookup: CDR1 KGHDR, CDR2 SFDVKD. The CDR3 runs 15 residues.